The 27 T cell receptor beta chains presented below share a single source sample, sequenced in a study of shared clonotypes between healthy human individuals. Assay used: immunoSEQ multiplex PCR; TCRdb lists only in-frame clones, some missing. The table includes fewer than 600,000 clones, 60% to 85% detected once. The specimen was PBMCs. These TCRs come from a woman aged 35 to 49 in good health. Some clones in this sample may be carry-over from other donors' samples.

V gene TRBV29-1 combines with J gene TRBJ1-2; no firm D call. The CDR3 spans 17 residues. V was clipped by 4 bases and J by 5 bases, with 26 bases between them. From germline, CDR1 is SQVTM and CDR2 ANQGSEA. The CDR3 region is CSVAQPTTTALEYGYTF. The CDR3 DNA reads as TGCAGCGTTGCGCAGCCGACTACCACGGCCCTGGAATATGGCTACACCTTC.

This rearrangement joins TRBV19 to TRBJ2-1; D may be TRBD2 (6 bases). Germline values: CDR1 LNHDA, CDR2 SQIVND (reference sequence). V gave up 3 bases and J gave up 6 bases, with 18 bases separating them. There are 16 residues in the CDR3. In DNA, the CDR3 is TGTGCCAGTAGTATCTATGGGGGACTTTTGTCCAATGAGCAGTTCTTC. Its protein product is CASSIYGGLLSNEQFF.

As for this clone: A far larger clone is only one base removed, so a read error is likely. This sample also contains other DNA sequences that code for the same CDR3. The chain is built from TRBV5-4 and TRBJ2-1, with no clear D. The CDR3 is 11 residues long. Per the germline V gene, CDR1 is SGHNT and CDR2 is YYREEE (reference sequence). Trimming took 2 bases from V and 4 from J, leaving 1 base between them. The CDR3, as DNA: TGTGCCAGCAGCTTTTACAATGAGCAGTTCTTC. Protein: CASSFYNEQFF.

The chain combines TRBV10-1 with TRBJ2-5; 8 bases are shared with TRBD2. The CDR3 spans 13 residues. V was pared by 8 bases and J by 7 bases, with 9 bases of the junction left unmatched. Germline lookup yields CDR1 WNHNN and CDR2 SYGVQD (reference sequence). The chain's CDR3 is CASQASGGGTQYF. The CDR3 coding sequence is TGCGCCAGCCAGGCATCGGGAGGGGGGACCCAGTACTTC.

This chain uses TRBV28 with TRBJ1-1; 7 nucleotides agree with TRBD1. Germline CDR1 reads MDHEN; CDR2 reads SYDVKM. The junction had 6 bases not matched to a gene; V was cut back by 5 bases and J by 3 bases. There are 14 residues in the CDR3. The CDR3 DNA reads as TGTGCCAGCAGTCCAGGGGGAAGGTACACTGAAGCTTTCTTT. Protein: CASSPGGRYTEAFF.

CDR3 coding DNA: TGTGCCAGCAGTGAATCGGGGTCACCAGGCAATCAGCCCCAGCATTTT. This codes for CASSESGSPGNQPQHF. The V and J genes are TRBV6-1 and TRBJ1-5; D gene unclear. CDR3 length: 16 amino acids. From germline, CDR1 is MNHNS and CDR2 SASEGT. V lost 2 bases to trimming and J lost 2 bases, with 13 bases between them.

V usage is TRBV2 and J usage is TRBJ1-5; maybe TRBD1 (6 bases). Germline V gene data show CDR1 as SNHLY and CDR2 as FYNNEI. Trimming stripped 9 bases from V and 4 bases from J, with 10 bases between. The CDR3 consists of 12 residues. The CDR3 spells CASTGWNQPQHF. For the CDR3, the DNA is TGTGCCAGTACAGGGTGGAATCAGCCCCAGCATTTT.

Notes on this clone: Other DNA sequences within the sample encode an identical CDR3. DNA for the CDR3: TGCGCCAGCAGCCTAACTGGGGGTTACACCGGGGAGCTGTTTTTT. This gives the protein CASSLTGGYTGELFF. The chain combines TRBV5-1 with TRBJ2-2; either TRBD1 or TRBD2 may supply D (5 bases each). The ends were cut back, 4 bases at V and 3 bases at J, with 13 bases in the middle. CDR3 length: 15 amino acids. In germline, CDR1 is SGHRS, CDR2 YFSETQ.

The gene calls are TRBV28 and TRBJ2-5; D uncertain. Deletions cut 4 bases from V and 4 bases from J, with 16 bases between. This CDR3 contains 15 residues. Germline values: CDR1 MDHEN, CDR2 SYDVKM. CDR3 region: CASSYTDGSGETQYF. Here the CDR3 DNA reads TGTGCCAGCAGTTATACGGACGGGTCCGGAGAGACCCAGTACTTC.

This chain joins TRBV7-8 and TRBJ1-5; unclear D gene. The germline V gene has CDR1 SGHVS and CDR2 FQNEAQ. Deletions cut 4 bases from V and 3 bases from J, with 10 bases between. The CDR3 totals 14 residues. The CDR3 coding sequence is TGTGCCAGCAGCTCCGGGAGGGACAATCAGCCCCAGCATTTT. This gives the protein CASSSGRDNQPQHF.

The J gene is TRBJ2-7, the V gene TRBV7-2; no reliable D call. This CDR3 has 14 residues. The ends were cut back, 7 bases at V and 2 bases at J, with 15 bases in the middle. Germline CDR1 is SGHTA and CDR2 is FQGNSA. The CDR3: CASTITGATYEQYF. As DNA, the CDR3 is TGTGCCAGCACCATAACTGGCGCCACCTACGAGCAGTACTTC. The entire variable domain, with the rest obtained from reference TRBV7-2 and TRBJ2-7, is as follows: GAGVSQSPSNKVTEKGKDVELRCDPISGHTALYWYRQSLGQGLEFLIYFQGNSAPDKSGLPSDRFSAERTGGSVSTLTIQRTQQEDSAVYLCASTITGATYEQYFGPGTRLTVT.

The chain employs TRBV28 and TRBJ2-2; D may be TRBD1 (6 bases). The V end lost 10 bases, the J end lost 4 bases, and 19 bases lay between the germline ends. The CDR3 is 15 residues long. Germline assignment: CDR1 MDHEN and CDR2 SYDVKM. This CDR3 reads CATKKSRGTTGELFF. The CDR3 DNA is TGTGCCACCAAAAAGAGTAGGGGGACCACCGGGGAGCTGTTTTTT.

The chain has TRBV5-4 and TRBJ2-1; TRBD1 matches at 11 bases. Germline V gene data show CDR1 as SGHNT and CDR2 as YYREEE (reference sequence). V lost 0 bases, J lost 6 bases, and 2 bases stayed unmatched. The CDR3 loop spans 15 amino acids. DNA for the CDR3: TGTGCCAGCAGCTTGGGCGGGACAGGGGGCAATGAGCAGTTCTTC. It codes for CASSLGGTGGNEQFF.

V is TRBV30 and J is TRBJ1-1; TRBD1 matches at 7 bases. With 4 bases clipped from V and 4 bases from J, the junction kept 6 bases outside the gene matches. Germline CDR1 GTSNPN, CDR2 SVGIG (reference sequence). The CDR3 length is 13 residues. Written as DNA, the CDR3 is TGTGCCTGGAAACCACAGGGGCTCACTGAAGCTTTCTTT. It specifies CAWKPQGLTEAFF.

The CDR3 DNA reads as TGTGCCAGCAGCTACCTGGGACAGGGGGCCGGGGAGACCCAGTACTTC. Its protein product is CASSYLGQGAGETQYF. The chain carries TRBV9 and TRBJ2-5; TRBD1 agrees at 12 bases. CDR1 is SGDLS, CDR2 YYNGEE, per germline. V was pared by 4 bases and J by 5 bases, with 9 bases of the junction left unmatched. CDR3 length equals 16 residues.

This chain's CDR3 is CASSLRTSASRTGELFF. The CDR3 nucleotides are TGCGCCAGCAGCTTAAGGACTAGCGCCTCGAGGACCGGGGAGCTGTTTTTT. The chain has TRBV5-1 and TRBJ2-2; 9 nucleotides agree with TRBD2. Germline trimming cut 2 bases from V and 5 bases from J; bases unmatched to any gene: 10. The CDR3 length is 17 residues. Germline V lookup: CDR1 SGHRS, CDR2 YFSETQ.

The genes are TRBV19 and TRBJ2-4; D is possibly TRBD1 (6 bases). There are 16 residues in the CDR3. CDR1 is LNHDA, CDR2 SQIVND, per germline (reference sequence). Trimming left V 1 base short and J 8 bases short, with 18 bases between. The CDR3, as DNA: TGTGCCAGTAGTATAGTCGCGGGCAGGGGAGTGGACATTCAGTACTTC. It codes for CASSIVAGRGVDIQYF.

This clone was observed a handful of times. At one end the junction does not follow the germline gene, possibly because of a read error. This sample also contains other DNA sequences that code for the same CDR3. The chain joins TRBV6-1 to TRBJ1-5; D may be TRBD1 (6 bases). Germline V gene data show CDR1 as MNHNS and CDR2 as SASEGT. CDR3 size: 14 residues. The CDR3 sequence is CASSEGGGNQPQHF. Written as DNA, the CDR3 is TGTGCCAGCAGCGAAGGGGGGGGCAATCAGCCCCAGCATTTT.

V usage is TRBV21-1 and J usage is TRBJ2-7; the D segment call TRBD2 is taken from the table without a DNA check. TRBV21-1 is flagged as a pseudogene. There are 19 residues in the CDR3. The CDR3 bases are TGTGCCAGCAGCAGTGAATTAGCGCCTCCCGTCCCAACCCACTACGAGCAGTACTTC. As protein: CASSSELAPPVPTHYEQYF.

The chain combines TRBV30 with TRBJ1-4, with D possibly matching TRBD1 (5 bases). The CDR3 is made up of 15 amino acids. Germline CDR1 GTSNPN, CDR2 SVGIG (reference sequence). The germline V and J ends were trimmed by 1 base and 5 bases, with 14 bases remaining between them. The CDR3 DNA sequence: TGTGCCTGGAGTGACGGTGGGGCAGAAAATGAAAAACTGTTTTTT. Its protein product is CAWSDGGAENEKLFF.

The DNA for the CDR3 is TGTGCCAGCAGCTCCGGACAGCCTAATGAAAAACTGTTTTTT. Protein: CASSSGQPNEKLFF. The V and J genes are TRBV7-2 and TRBJ1-4, with TRBD1 as a possible D gene (6 bases). The CDR3 length is 14 residues. CDR1 SGHTA and CDR2 FQGNSA come from the germline V gene. Trimming removed 4 bases at V and 3 bases at J, with 9 bases between. The full variable domain, its missing parts supplied by reference TRBV7-2 and TRBJ1-4, is GAGVSQSPSNKVTEKGKDVELRCDPISGHTALYWYRQSLGQGLEFLIYFQGNSAPDKSGLPSDRFSAERTGGSVSTLTIQRTQQEDSAVYLCASSSGQPNEKLFFGSGTQLSVL.

J is TRBJ1-4 and V is TRBV18, with D possibly being TRBD1 (6 bases). The germline V gene encodes CDR1 KGHSH and CDR2 LQKENI. V lost 3 bases, J lost 7 bases, and 15 bases lay in between. The CDR3 extends over 15 amino acids. CDR3 nucleotides: TGTGCCAGCTCACCTAACCAGGGGAGAGGTGAAAAACTGTTTTTT. Amino acid sequence: CASSPNQGRGEKLFF.

The chain carries TRBV10-3 and TRBJ2-5, with 9 bases aligning to TRBD1. There are 16 residues in the CDR3. Losses at the gene ends were 3 bases for V and 4 bases for J; bases not matched to a gene: 9. Germline CDR1 is ENHRY and CDR2 is SYGVKD. CDR3 amino acids: CAISDSPTGGRETQYF. The CDR3 DNA follows: TGTGCCATCAGTGATTCACCAACAGGGGGCCGAGAGACCCAGTACTTC.

Comments on this clone: It is likely a read error: a sequence one base away is far more abundant. The V gene is TRBV11-3, the J gene TRBJ2-1; 14 bases align to TRBD2. CDR3 length: 15 amino acids. CDR1 is SGHNT, CDR2 YENEEA, per germline. The junction had 4 bases not matched to a gene; V was cut back by 5 bases and J by 7 bases. CDR3 in amino acids: CASSPRTSGRNEQFF. Here the CDR3 DNA reads TGTGCCAGCAGCCCCCGGACTAGCGGGAGGAATGAGCAGTTCTTC.

Note on this clone: This sample also contains other DNA sequences that code for the same CDR3. The chain couples TRBV7-7 to TRBJ1-4; the match to TRBD1 covers 7 bases. J gave up 2 bases and V 5 bases, and 2 bases lay outside the gene matches. The CDR3 extends over 14 amino acids. CDR1 and CDR2 (germline): SSHAT, FNYEAQ (reference sequence). The CDR3 bases are TGTGCCAGCAGCCCAGGGGGGACTAATGAAAAACTGTTTTTT. It codes for CASSPGGTNEKLFF.

V and J are TRBV18 and TRBJ1-1; 9 bases are shared with TRBD1. Germline trimming cut 3 bases from V and 5 bases from J; bases unmatched to any gene: 10. This CDR3 is built from 16 residues. The germline V gene encodes CDR1 KGHSH and CDR2 LQKENI. Here the CDR3 DNA reads TGTGCCAGCTCACCTCGGACCGGGACAGGGAGTACTGAAGCTTTCTTT. Its protein is CASSPRTGTGSTEAFF.

The J gene is TRBJ1-5, the V gene TRBV28, with 9 bases identical to TRBD1. The CDR3 spans 13 residues. In germline, CDR1 is MDHEN, CDR2 SYDVKM. The trim removed 8 bases at V and 3 bases at J, leaving 2 bases unmatched. CDR3 sequence (DNA): TGTGCCAGCCGGGACAGGGCCAATCAGCCCCAGCATTTT. It yields the protein CASRDRANQPQHF.